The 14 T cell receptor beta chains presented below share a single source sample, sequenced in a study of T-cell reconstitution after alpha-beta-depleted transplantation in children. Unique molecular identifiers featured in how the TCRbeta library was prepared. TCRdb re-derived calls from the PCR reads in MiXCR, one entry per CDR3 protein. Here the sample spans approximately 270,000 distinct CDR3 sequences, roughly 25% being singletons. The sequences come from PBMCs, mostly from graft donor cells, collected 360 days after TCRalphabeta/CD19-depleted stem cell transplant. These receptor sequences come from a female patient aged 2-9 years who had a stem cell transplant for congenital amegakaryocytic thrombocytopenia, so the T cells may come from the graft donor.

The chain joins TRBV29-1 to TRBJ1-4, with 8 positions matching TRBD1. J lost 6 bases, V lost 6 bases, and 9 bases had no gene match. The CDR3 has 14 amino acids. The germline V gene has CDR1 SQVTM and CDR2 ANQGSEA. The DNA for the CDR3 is TGCAGCGTGCGGCAGGGGGCCTACTATGAAAAACTGTTTTTT. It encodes CSVRQGAYYEKLFF.

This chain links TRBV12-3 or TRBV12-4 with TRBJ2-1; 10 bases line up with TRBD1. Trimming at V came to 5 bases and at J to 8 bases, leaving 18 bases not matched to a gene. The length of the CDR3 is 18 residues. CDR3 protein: CASSTRDRGRPSLDEQFF. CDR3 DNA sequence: TGTGCCAGCAGTACCCGGGACAGGGGTAGACCTAGCTTAGATGAGCAGTTCTTC.

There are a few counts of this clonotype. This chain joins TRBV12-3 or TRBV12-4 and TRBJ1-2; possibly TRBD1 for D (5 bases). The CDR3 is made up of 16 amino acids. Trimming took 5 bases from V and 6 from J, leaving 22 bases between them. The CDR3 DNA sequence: TGTGCCAGCAGTCCAGGGCGGAACCAGCCCGTTAATGGCTACACCTTC. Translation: CASSPGRNQPVNGYTF.

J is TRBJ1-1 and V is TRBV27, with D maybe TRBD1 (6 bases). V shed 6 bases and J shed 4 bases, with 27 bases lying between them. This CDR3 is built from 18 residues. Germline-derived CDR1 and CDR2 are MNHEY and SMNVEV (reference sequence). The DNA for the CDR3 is TGTGCCAGCAGCCTGAGGATATGGGGGGCGGGGGTGGGCACTGAAGCTTTCTTT. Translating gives CASSLRIWGAGVGTEAFF.

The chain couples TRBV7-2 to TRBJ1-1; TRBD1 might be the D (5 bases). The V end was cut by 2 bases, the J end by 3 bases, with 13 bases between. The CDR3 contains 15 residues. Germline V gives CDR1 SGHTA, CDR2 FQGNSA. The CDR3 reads CASSLSLRADTEAFF. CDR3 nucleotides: TGTGCCAGCAGCTTATCCCTCAGGGCGGACACTGAAGCTTTCTTT.

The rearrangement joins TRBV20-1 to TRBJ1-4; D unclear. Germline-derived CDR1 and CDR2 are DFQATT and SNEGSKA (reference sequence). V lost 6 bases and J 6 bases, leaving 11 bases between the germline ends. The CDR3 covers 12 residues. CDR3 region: CSARFRYEKLFF. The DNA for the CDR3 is TGCAGTGCGCGGTTCCGGTATGAAAAACTGTTTTTT.

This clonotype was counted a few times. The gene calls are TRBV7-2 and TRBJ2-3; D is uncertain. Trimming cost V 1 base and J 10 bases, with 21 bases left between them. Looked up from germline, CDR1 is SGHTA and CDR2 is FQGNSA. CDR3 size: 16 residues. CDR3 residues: CASSLVAWAAPAPQYF. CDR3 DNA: TGTGCCAGCAGCTTAGTGGCATGGGCCGCGCCGGCTCCGCAGTATTTT.

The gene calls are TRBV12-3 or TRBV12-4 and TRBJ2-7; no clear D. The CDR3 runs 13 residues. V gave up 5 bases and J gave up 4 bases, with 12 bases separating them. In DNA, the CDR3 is TGTGCCAGCAGTCCCCGTCCGGGTTACGAGCAGTACTTC. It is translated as CASSPRPGYEQYF.

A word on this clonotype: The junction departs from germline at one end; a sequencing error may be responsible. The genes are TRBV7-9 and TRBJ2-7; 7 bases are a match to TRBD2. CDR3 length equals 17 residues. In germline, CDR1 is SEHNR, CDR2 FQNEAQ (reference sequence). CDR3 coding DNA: TGTTCCAGCAGCTTAGGGGTAGCGCGGGAGTTTTCCTACGAGCAGTACTTC. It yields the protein CSSSLGVAREFSYEQYF.

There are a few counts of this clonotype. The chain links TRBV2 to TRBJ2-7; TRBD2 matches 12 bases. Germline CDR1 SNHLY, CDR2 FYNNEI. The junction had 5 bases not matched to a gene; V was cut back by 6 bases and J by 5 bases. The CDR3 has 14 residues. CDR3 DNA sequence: TGTGCCAGCAGGCCGACTAGCGGGAGAGACGAGCAGTACTTC. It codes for CASRPTSGRDEQYF.

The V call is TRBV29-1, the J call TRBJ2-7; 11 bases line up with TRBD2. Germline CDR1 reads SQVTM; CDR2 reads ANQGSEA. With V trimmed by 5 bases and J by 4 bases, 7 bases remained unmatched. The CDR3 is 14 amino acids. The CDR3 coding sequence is TGCAGCGTTTGGGGGACTAGCGGCGGGTACGAGCAGTACTTC. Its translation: CSVWGTSGGYEQYF.

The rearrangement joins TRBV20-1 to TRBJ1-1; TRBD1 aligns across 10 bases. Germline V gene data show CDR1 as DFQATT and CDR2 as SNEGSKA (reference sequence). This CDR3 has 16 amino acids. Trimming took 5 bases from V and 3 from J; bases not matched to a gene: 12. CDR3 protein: CSAGTGVGPLDTEAFF. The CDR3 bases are TGCAGTGCTGGGACAGGGGTTGGGCCACTGGACACTGAAGCTTTCTTT.

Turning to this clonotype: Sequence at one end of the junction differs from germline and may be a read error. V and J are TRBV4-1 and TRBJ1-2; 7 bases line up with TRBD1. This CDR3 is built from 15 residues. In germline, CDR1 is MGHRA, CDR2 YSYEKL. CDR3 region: CASSQARDSGYGYTF. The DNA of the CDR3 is TGCGCCAGCAGCCAAGCCCGGGACAGTGGCTATGGGTACACCTTC.

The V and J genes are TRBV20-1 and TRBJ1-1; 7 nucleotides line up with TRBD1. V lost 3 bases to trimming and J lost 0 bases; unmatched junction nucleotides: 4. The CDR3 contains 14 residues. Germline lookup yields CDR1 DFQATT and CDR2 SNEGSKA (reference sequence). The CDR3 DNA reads TGCAGTGCTAGTTGGGGACAGATGAACACTGAAGCTTTCTTT. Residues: CSASWGQMNTEAFF.